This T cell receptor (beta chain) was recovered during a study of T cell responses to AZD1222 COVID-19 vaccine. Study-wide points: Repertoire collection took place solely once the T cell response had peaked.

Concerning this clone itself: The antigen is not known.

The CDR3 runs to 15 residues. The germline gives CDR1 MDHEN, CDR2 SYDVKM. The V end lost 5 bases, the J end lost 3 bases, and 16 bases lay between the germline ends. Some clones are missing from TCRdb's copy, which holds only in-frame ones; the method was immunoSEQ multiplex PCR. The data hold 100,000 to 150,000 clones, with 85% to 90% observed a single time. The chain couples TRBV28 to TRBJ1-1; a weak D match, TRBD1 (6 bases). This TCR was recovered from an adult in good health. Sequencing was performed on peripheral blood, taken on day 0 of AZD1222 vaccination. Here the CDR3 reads CASSTSGGGDTEAFF. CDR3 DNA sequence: TGTGCCAGCAGTACCTCGGGAGGGGGGGACACTGAAGCTTTCTTT.